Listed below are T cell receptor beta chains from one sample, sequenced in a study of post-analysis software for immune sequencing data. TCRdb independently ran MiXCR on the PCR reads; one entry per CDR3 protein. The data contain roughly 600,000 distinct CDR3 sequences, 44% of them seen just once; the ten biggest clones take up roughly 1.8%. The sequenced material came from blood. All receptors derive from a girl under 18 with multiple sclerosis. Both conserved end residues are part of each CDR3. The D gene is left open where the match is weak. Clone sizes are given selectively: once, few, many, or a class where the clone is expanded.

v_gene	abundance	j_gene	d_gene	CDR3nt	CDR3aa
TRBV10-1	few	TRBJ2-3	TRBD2	TGCGCCAGCAGTGTCCTAGCGGGATCGAAAGGGACGCAGTATTTT	CASSVLAGSKGTQYF
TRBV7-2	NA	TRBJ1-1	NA	TGTGCCAGCAGCTTAAGCTACAGCCAGAACACTGGAGCTTTCTTT	CASSLSYSQNTGAFF
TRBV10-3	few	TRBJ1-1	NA	TGTGCCAGCCGCAAAAATATGAACACTGAAGCTTTCTTT	CASRKNMNTEAFF
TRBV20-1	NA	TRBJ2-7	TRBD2	TGCAGTGCTGCTAGCGGGAGTCGACCCTACGAGCAGTACTTC	CSAASGSRPYEQYF
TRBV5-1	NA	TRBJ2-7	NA	TGCGCCAGCAGCTTGGCCGATAGCGGTTATGGAGAATACGAGCAGTACTTC	CASSLADSGYGEYEQYF
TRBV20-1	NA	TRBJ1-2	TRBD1	TGCAGTGCTAGAATTGCGGGACAGGGATTTAATAGTGGGGCTAACTATGGCTACACCTTC	CSARIAGQGFNSGANYGYTF
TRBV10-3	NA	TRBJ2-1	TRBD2	TGTGCCATCAAGACTAGCGGGCACAATGAGCAGTTCTTC	CAIKTSGHNEQFF
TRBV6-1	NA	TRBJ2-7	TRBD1	TGTGCCAGCAGTGAACCCCGGGACAGGAACTACGAGCAGTACTTC	CASSEPRDRNYEQYF
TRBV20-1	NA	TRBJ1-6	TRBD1	TGCAGTGCTAGAGATCCCCTGACAGGGGGCTCGGGCTCACCCCTCCACTTT	CSARDPLTGGSGSPLHF
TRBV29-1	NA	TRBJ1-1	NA	TGCAGCGGCGGGACTGGAATGAACACTGAAGCTTTCTTT	CSGGTGMNTEAFF
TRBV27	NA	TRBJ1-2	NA	TGTGCCAGCAGTTTGCTGGGGAGCTATGGCTACACCTTC	CASSLLGSYGYTF
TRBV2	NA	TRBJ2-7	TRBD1	TGTGCCAGCATAGCTAACAGGGGGCTCAACGAGCAGTACTTC	CASIANRGLNEQYF
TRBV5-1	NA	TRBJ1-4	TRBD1	TGCGCCAGCAGCCGACAGGGAACTAATGAAAAACTGTTTTTT	CASSRQGTNEKLFF
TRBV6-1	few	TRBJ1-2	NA	TGTGCCAGCAGTGATTTAGGGTCAGCCACACACTATGGCTACACCTTC	CASSDLGSATHYGYTF
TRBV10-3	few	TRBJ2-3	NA	TGTGCCATCAGTGTGGGACTTGCCTCCACAGATACGCAGTATTTT	CAISVGLASTDTQYF
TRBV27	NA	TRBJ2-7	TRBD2	TGTGCCAGCAGTACTAGCGCCAAAGGTCTAGACGAGCAGTACTTC	CASSTSAKGLDEQYF
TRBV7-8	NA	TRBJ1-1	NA	TGTGCCAGCAGCCGACAGTACACTGAAGCTTTCTTT	CASSRQYTEAFF
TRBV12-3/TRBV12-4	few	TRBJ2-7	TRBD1	TGTGCCAGCAGCCCGGGGACAGGGTCGATTGGATCCTACGAGCAGTACTTC	CASSPGTGSIGSYEQYF
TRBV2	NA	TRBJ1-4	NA	TGTGCCAGCAGGGGAACCCCTGGTAATGAAAAACTGTTTTTT	CASRGTPGNEKLFF
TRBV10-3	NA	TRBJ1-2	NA	TGTGCCATCAGTGACGGCAGGGAGGGCTATGGCTACACCTTC	CAISDGREGYGYTF
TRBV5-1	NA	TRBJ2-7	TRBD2	TGCGCCAGCAGCTGGGGACTAGCGGGAGCTGATTCCTACGAGCAGTACTTC	CASSWGLAGADSYEQYF
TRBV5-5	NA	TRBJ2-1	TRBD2	TGTGCCAGCAGCTGGGGACTAGCGGGAGGGAGCTCCTACAATGAGCAGTTCTTC	CASSWGLAGGSSYNEQFF
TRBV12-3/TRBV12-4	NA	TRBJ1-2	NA	TGTGCCAGCAGGGTACTGGGTAACTATGGCTACACCTTC	CASRVLGNYGYTF
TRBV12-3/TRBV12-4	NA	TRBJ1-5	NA	TGTGCCAGCAGAACTCGGGGCCAGCCCCAGCATTTT	CASRTRGQPQHF
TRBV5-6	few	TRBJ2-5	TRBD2	TGTGCCAGCAGCTTACGACTAGCGGGGGTCATTGGAGAGACCCAGTACTTC	CASSLRLAGVIGETQYF
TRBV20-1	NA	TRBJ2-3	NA	TGCAGTGCCGAGGGGGTAAATACGCAGTATTTT	CSAEGVNTQYF
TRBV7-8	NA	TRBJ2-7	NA	TGTGCCAGCAGCTTAGCCACGGGGCAGGGGATAGCGGTGAACGAGCAGTACTTC	CASSLATGQGIAVNEQYF
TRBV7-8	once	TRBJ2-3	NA	TGTGCCAGCAGCTCCCTACTAGGGACTGATACGCAGTATTTT	CASSSLLGTDTQYF
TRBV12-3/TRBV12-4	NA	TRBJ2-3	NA	TGTGCCAGCAGTTTAGTCCAGGGAAGGGGTACAGATACGCAGTATTTT	CASSLVQGRGTDTQYF
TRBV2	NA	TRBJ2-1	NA	TGTGCCAGGTCACAGGGTCGCGAGCAGTTCTTC	CARSQGREQFF
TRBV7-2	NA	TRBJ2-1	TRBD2	TGTGCCAGCAGCTTTGGAGGGGCGGGAGGCTTTCGGAATGAGCAGTTCTTC	CASSFGGAGGFRNEQFF